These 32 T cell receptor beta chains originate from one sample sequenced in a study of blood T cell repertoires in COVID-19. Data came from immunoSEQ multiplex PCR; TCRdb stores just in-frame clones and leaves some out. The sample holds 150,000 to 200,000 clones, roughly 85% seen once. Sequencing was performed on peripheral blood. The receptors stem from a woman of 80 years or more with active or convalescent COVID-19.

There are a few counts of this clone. The CDR3 nucleotides are TGCGCCAGCAGCTTGTACGGGACTAGCGGTTACAATGAGCAGTTCTTC. The encoded protein is CASSLYGTSGYNEQFF. The V and J genes are TRBV5-1 and TRBJ2-1; TRBD2 aligns across 11 bases. Unmatched junction bases numbered 4, after V lost 1 base and J lost 4 bases. Germline CDR1 reads SGHRS; CDR2 reads YFSETQ. The length of the CDR3 is 16 residues.

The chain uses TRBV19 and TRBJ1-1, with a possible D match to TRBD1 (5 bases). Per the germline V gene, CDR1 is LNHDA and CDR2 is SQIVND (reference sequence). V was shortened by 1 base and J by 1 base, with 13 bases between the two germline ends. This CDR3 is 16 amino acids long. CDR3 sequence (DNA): TGTGCCAGTAGTATAGGTCCCAGGGTTTCGAACACTGAAGCTTTCTTT. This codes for CASSIGPRVSNTEAFF.

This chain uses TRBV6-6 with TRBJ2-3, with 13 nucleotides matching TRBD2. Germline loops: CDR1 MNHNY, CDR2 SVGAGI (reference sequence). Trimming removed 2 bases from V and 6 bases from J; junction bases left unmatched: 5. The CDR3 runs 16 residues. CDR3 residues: CASSYRTSGSRDTQYF. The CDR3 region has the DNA TGTGCCAGCAGTTACCGGACTAGCGGGAGTAGGGATACGCAGTATTTT.

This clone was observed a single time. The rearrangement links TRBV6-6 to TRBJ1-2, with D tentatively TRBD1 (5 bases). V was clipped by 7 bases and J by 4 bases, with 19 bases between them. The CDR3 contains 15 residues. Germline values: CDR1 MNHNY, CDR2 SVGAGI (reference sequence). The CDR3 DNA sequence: TGTGCCAGCACCCCGGGACTCCCATTAGCCTATGGCTACACCTTC. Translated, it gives CASTPGLPLAYGYTF.

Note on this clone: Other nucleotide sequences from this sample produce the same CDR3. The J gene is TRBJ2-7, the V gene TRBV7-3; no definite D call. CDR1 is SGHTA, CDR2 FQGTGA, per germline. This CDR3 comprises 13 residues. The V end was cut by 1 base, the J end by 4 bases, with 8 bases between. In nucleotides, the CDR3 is TGTGCCAGCAGCTTAAGCCCAGTATACGAGCAGTACTTC. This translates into CASSLSPVYEQYF.

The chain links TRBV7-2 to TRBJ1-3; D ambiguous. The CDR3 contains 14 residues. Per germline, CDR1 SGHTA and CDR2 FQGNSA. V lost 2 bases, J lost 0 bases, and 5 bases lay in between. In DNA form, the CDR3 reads TGTGCCAGCAGCTTATTTATCTCTGGAAACACCATATATTTT. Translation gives CASSLFISGNTIYF.

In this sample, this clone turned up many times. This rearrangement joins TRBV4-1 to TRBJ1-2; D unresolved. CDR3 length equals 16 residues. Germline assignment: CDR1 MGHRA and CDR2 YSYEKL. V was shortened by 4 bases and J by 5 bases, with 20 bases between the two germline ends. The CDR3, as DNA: TGCGCCAGCAGCCCCATACGAGGGCCTATGGGGTATGGCTACACCTTC. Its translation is CASSPIRGPMGYGYTF.

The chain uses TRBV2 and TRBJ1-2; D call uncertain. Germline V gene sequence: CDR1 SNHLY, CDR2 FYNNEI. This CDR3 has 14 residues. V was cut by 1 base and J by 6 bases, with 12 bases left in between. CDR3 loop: CASSEVMGDDGYTF. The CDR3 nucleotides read TGTGCCAGCAGTGAAGTCATGGGAGACGATGGCTACACCTTC.

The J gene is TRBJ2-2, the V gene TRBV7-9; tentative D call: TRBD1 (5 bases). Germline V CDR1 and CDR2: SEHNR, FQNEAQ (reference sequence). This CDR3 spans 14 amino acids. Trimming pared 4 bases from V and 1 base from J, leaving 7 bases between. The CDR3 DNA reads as TGTGCCAGCAGCTGGCAGGGGAACACCGGGGAGCTGTTTTTT. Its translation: CASSWQGNTGELFF.

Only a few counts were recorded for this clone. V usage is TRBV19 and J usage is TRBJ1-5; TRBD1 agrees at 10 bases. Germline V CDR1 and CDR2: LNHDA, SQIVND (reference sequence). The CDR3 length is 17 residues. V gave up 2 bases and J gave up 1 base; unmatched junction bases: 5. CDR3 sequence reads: CASSITTGGRSNQPQHF. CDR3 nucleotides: TGTGCCAGTAGTATAACGACAGGGGGCCGGAGCAATCAGCCCCAGCATTTT.

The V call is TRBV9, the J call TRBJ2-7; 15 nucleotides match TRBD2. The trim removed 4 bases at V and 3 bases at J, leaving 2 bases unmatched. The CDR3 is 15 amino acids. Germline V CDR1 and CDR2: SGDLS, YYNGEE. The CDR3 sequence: CASSQGLAGGYEQYF. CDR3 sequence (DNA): TGTGCCAGCAGCCAGGGACTAGCGGGAGGCTACGAGCAGTACTTC. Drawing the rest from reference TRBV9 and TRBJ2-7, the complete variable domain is DSGVTQTPKHLITATGQRVTLRCSPRSGDLSVYWYQQSLDQGLQFLIQYYNGEERAKGNILERFSAQQFPDLHSELNLSSLELGDSALYFCASSQGLAGGYEQYFGPGTRLTVT.

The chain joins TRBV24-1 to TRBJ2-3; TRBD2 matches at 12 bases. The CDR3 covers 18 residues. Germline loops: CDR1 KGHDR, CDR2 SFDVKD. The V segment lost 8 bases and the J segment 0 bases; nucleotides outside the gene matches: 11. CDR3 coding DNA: TGTGCCACCATCCCCGGGAGGACTAGCGGGATTAGCACAGATACGCAGTATTTT. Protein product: CATIPGRTSGISTDTQYF.

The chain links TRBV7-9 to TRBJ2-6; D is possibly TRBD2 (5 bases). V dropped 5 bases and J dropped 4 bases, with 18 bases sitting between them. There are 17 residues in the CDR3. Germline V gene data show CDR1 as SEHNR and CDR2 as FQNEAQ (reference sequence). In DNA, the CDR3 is TGTGCCAGCAGCCACGGGGTGGGGATCATGGGGGCCAACGTCCTGACTTTC. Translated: CASSHGVGIMGANVLTF.

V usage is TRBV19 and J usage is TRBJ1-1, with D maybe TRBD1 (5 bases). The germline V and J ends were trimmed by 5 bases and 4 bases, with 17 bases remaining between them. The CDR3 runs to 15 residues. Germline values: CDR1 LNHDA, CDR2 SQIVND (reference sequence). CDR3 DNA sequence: TGTGCCAGTAGTTACACCATCGGGGGGACCACTGAAGCTTTCTTT. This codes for CASSYTIGGTTEAFF.

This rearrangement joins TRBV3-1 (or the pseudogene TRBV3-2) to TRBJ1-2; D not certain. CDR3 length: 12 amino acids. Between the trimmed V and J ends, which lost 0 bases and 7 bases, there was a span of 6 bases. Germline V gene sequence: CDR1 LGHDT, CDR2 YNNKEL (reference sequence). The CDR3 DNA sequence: TGTGCCAGCAGCCAAGATCTATCTGGCTACACCTTC. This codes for CASSQDLSGYTF.

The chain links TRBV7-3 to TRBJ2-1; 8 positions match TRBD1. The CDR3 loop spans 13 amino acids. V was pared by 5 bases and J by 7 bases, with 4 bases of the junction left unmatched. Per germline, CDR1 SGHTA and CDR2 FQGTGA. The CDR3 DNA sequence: TGTGCCAGCAGCGCGCGACAGGGGAATGAGCAGTTCTTC. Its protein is CASSARQGNEQFF.

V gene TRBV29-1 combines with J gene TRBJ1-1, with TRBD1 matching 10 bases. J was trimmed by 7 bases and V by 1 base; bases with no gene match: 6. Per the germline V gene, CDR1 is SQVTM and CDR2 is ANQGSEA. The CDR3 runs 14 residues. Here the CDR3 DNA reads TGCAGCGTTGAAGGTAGGACAGGGGGAGGTGAAGCTTTCTTT. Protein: CSVEGRTGGGEAFF.

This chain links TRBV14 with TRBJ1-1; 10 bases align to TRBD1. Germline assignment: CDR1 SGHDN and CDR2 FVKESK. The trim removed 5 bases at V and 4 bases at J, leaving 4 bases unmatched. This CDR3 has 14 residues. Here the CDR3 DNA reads TGTGCCAGCAGCAAGGGACAGGGGACCACTGAAGCTTTCTTT. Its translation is CASSKGQGTTEAFF.

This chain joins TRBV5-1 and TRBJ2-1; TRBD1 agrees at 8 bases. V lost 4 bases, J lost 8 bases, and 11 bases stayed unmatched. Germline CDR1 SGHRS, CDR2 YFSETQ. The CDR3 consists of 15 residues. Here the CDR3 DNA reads TGCGCCAGCAGCATACAGGGGGGACAGGTCGATGAGCAGTTCTTC. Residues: CASSIQGGQVDEQFF.

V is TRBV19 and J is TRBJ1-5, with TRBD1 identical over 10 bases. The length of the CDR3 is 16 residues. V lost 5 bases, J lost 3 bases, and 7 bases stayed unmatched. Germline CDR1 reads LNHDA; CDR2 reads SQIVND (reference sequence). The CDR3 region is CASSAGTGVNNQPQHF. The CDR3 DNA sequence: TGTGCCAGTAGTGCCGGGACAGGGGTAAACAATCAGCCCCAGCATTTT. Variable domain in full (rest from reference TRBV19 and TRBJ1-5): DGGITQSPKYLFRKEGQNVTLSCEQNLNHDAMYWYRQDPGQGLRLIYYSQIVNDFQKGDIAEGYSVSREKKESFPLTVTSAQKNPTAFYLCASSAGTGVNNQPQHFGDGTRLSIL.

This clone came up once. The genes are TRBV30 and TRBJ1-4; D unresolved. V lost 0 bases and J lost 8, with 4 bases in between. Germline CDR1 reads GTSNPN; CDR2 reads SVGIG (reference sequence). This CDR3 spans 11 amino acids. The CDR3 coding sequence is TGTGCCTGGAGTGTACGGGAAAAACTGTTTTTT. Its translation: CAWSVREKLFF.

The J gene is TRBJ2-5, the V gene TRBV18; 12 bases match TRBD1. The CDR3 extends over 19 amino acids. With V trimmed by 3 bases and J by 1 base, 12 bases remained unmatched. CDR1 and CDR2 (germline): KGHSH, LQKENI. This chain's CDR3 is CASSPPGQGAFAGQETQYF. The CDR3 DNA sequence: TGTGCCAGCTCACCGCCGGGACAGGGGGCGTTTGCAGGCCAAGAGACCCAGTACTTC.

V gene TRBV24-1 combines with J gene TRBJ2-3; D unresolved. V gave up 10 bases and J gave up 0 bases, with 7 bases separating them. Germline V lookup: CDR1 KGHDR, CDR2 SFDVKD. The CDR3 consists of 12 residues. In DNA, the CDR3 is TGTGCCACGAAGACTAGCACAGATACGCAGTATTTT. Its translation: CATKTSTDTQYF.

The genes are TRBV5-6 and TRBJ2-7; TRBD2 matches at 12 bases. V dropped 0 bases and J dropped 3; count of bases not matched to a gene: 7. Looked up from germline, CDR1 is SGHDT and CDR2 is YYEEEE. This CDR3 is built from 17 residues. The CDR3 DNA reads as TGTGCCAGCAGCTTGGGACTAGCGGGAGTTGTTTTCTACGAGCAGTACTTC. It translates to CASSLGLAGVVFYEQYF.

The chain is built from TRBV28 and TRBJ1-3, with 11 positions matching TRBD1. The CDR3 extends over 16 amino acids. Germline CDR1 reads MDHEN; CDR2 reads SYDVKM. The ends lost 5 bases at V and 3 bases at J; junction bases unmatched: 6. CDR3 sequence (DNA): TGTGCCAGCAGTCCACCGGGACAGGGGGGTGGAAACACCATATATTTT. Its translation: CASSPPGQGGGNTIYF.

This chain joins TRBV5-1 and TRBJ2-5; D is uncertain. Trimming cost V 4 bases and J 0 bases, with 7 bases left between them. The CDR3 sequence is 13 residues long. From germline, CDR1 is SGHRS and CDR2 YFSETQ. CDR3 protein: CASSISNQETQYF. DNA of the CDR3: TGCGCCAGCAGCATAAGCAACCAAGAGACCCAGTACTTC.

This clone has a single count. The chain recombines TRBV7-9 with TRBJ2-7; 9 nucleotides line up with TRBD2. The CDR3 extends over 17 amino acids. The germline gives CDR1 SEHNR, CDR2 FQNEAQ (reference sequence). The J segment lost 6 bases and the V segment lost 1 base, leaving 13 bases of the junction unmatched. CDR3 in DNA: TGTGCCAGCAGCTTAGGACCTAGCGGGACACAGGCTCTCGAGCAGTACTTC. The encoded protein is CASSLGPSGTQALEQYF.

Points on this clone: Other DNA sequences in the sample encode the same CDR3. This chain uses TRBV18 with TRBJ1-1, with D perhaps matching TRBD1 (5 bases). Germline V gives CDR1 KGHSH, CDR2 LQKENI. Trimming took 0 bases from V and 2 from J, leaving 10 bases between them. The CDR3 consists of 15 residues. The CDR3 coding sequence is TGTGCCAGCTCACCACCGGGCAGGGTCAACACTGAAGCTTTCTTT. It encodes CASSPPGRVNTEAFF.

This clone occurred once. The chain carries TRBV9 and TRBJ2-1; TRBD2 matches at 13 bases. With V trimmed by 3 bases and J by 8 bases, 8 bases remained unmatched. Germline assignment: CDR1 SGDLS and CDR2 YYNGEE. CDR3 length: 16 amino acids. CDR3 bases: TGTGCCAGCAGCGCCCGCGGGACTAGCGGGACCTATGAGCAGTTCTTC. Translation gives CASSARGTSGTYEQFF.

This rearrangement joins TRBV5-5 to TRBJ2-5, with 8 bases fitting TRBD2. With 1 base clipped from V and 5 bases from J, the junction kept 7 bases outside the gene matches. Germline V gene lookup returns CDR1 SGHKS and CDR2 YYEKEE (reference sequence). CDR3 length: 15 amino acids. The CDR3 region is CASSLSAGGSETQYF. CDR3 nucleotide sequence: TGTGCCAGCAGCTTGTCGGCGGGAGGTTCGGAGACCCAGTACTTC. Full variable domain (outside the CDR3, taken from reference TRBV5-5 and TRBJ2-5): DAGVTQSPTHLIKTRGQQVTLRCSPISGHKSVSWYQQVLGQGPQFIFQYYEKEERGRGNFPDRFSARQFPNYSSELNVNALLLGDSALYLCASSLSAGGSETQYFGPGTRLLVL.

CDR3 region: CASSEADGRRTYEQYF. The CDR3 DNA follows: TGTGCCAGCAGTGAAGCGGATGGGAGGAGGACCTACGAGCAGTACTTC. The chain is built from TRBV6-1 and TRBJ2-7, with D maybe TRBD2 (6 bases). Germline V gene data show CDR1 as MNHNS and CDR2 as SASEGT. Trimming cost V 0 bases and J 2 bases, with 14 bases left between them. The CDR3 sequence is 16 residues long.

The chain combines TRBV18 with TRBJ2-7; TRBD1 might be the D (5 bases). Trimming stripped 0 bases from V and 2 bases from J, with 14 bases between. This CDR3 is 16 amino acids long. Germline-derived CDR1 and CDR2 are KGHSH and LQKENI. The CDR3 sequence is CASSPPLSGSPYEQYF. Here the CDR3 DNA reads TGTGCCAGCTCACCACCCTTGTCAGGGTCGCCCTACGAGCAGTACTTC.